Below, 11 T cell receptor beta chains from the same sample are listed, as sequenced in a study of blood T cell repertoires in COVID-19 (dated by TCRdb to about 2020). The receptor library was made with the immunoSEQ multiplex PCR assay. Held by TCRdb, this immuneACCESS table contains in-frame sequences only and omits some clones. Under half of the omission traces to an unresolved V gene where checked; the cause of the rest is unknown. A total of 100,000 to 130,000 clones appear in this sample, roughly 90% of them only once. The leading ten clones occupy 4.5% to 6% of the sample. Sequenced material: peripheral blood. Every receptor here comes from a middle-aged man with active or convalescent COVID-19.

The chain has TRBV14 and TRBJ2-3, with D perhaps matching TRBD1 (5 bases). V was cut by 1 base and J by 5 bases, with 13 bases left in between. The CDR3 runs to 15 residues. The V gene's germline CDR1 is SGHDN and CDR2 FVKESK. The chain's CDR3 is CASSQGEGVLDTQYF. DNA for the CDR3: TGTGCCAGCAGCCAAGGCGAAGGGGTTTTAGATACGCAGTATTTT.

The chain recombines TRBV27 with TRBJ2-1; TRBD1 is a possible D gene (6 bases). V lost 6 bases and J lost 8, with 20 bases in between. The CDR3 loop spans 15 amino acids. CDR1 is MNHEY and CDR2 is SMNVEV in the germline V gene (reference sequence). Here the CDR3 reads CASSQRVQGLDEQFF. In DNA form, the CDR3 reads TGTGCCAGCAGCCAAAGGGTCCAGGGGTTGGATGAGCAGTTCTTC.

The V call is TRBV7-9, the J call TRBJ1-2; 8 bases match TRBD1. The V gene's germline CDR1 is SEHNR and CDR2 FQNEAQ (reference sequence). V lost 4 bases, J lost 5 bases, and 3 bases stayed unmatched. CDR3 length: 13 amino acids. The CDR3 sequence: CASSSDREYGYTF. The CDR3 DNA reads TGTGCCAGCAGCTCGGACAGGGAATATGGCTACACCTTC.

The CDR3 bases are TGTGCCAGCAGCGTTCGACAGGGAACCGGGGAGCTGTTTTTT. Protein product: CASSVRQGTGELFF. The V gene is TRBV2, the J gene TRBJ2-2; 7 bases line up with TRBD1. This CDR3 has 14 residues. The germline gives CDR1 SNHLY, CDR2 FYNNEI. V was clipped by 6 bases and J by 5 bases; unmatched bases: 6. Drawing the rest from reference TRBV2 and TRBJ2-2, the complete variable domain is EPEVTQTPSHQVTQMGQEVILRCVPISNHLYFYWYRQILGQKVEFLVSFYNNEISEKSEIFDDQFSVERPDGSNFTLKIRSTKLEDSAMYFCASSVRQGTGELFFGEGSRLTVL.

The gene calls are TRBV7-9 and TRBJ2-7; 9 nucleotides match TRBD1. J lost 2 bases, V lost 7 bases, and 9 bases had no gene match. The V gene's germline CDR1 is SEHNR and CDR2 FQNEAQ (reference sequence). This CDR3 region has 15 residues. The CDR3 protein is CASTSGTGSTYEQYF. For the CDR3, the DNA is TGTGCCAGCACCTCCGGGACAGGGTCTACCTACGAGCAGTACTTC.

V and J are TRBV9 and TRBJ1-1; possible D gene TRBD1, 6 bases. CDR3 size: 12 residues. Trimming pared 3 bases from V and 10 bases from J, leaving 13 bases between. Per germline, CDR1 SGDLS and CDR2 YYNGEE. The CDR3 DNA sequence: TGTGCCAGCAGCGCCCTGGGGGCGAGAGCTTTCTTT. Protein product: CASSALGARAFF.

The chain carries TRBV15 and TRBJ1-4, with D perhaps matching TRBD1 (6 bases). Germline-derived CDR1 and CDR2 are LNHNV and YYDKDF (reference sequence). The ends were cut back, 8 bases at V and 7 bases at J, with 20 bases in the middle. This CDR3 comprises 15 residues. The CDR3 protein is CATAPRQDTSEKLFF. DNA of the CDR3: TGTGCCACCGCCCCTAGACAGGACACAAGTGAAAAACTGTTTTTT.

CDR3 in DNA: TGTGCCAGCAGTCCCGGAGGCAAGGAGACCCAGTACTTC. Translated, it gives CASSPGGKETQYF. The rearrangement uses TRBV7-8 and TRBJ2-5; D possibly corresponds to TRBD2 (5 bases). Trimming shortened V by 6 bases and J by 5 bases, and 13 bases separated the two germline ends. CDR1 and CDR2 (germline): SGHVS, FQNEAQ. The CDR3 has 13 residues. Combining the CDR3 with reference TRBV7-8 and TRBJ2-5 gives the whole variable domain GAGVSQSPRYKVAKRGQDVALRCDPISGHVSLFWYQQALGQGPEFLTYFQNEAQLDKSGLPSDRFFAERPEGSVSTLKIQRTQQEDSAVYLCASSPGGKETQYFGPGTRLLVL.

This chain joins TRBV6-5 and TRBJ2-1, with D possibly being TRBD1 (6 bases). CDR1 is MNHEY and CDR2 is SVGAGI in the germline V gene. The CDR3 has 16 residues. V gave up 2 bases and J gave up 1 base, with 12 bases separating them. Here the CDR3 DNA reads TGTGCCAGCAGTTACGCGGACAGCAGGTCCTACAATGAGCAGTTCTTC. Translation gives CASSYADSRSYNEQFF.

The J gene is TRBJ1-5, the V gene TRBV19; 8 bases fit TRBD1. The CDR3 has 16 amino acids. With 3 bases clipped from V and 5 bases from J, the junction kept 9 bases outside the gene matches. In germline, CDR1 is LNHDA, CDR2 SQIVND (reference sequence). The CDR3 DNA sequence: TGTGCCAGTAGTATCCTTGGACAGGGCGGAGATCAGCCCCAGCATTTT. Translating it yields CASSILGQGGDQPQHF.

This clone was picked up one time. The V and J genes are TRBV18 and TRBJ1-1; possibly TRBD1 for D (5 bases). Germline V gene sequence: CDR1 KGHSH, CDR2 LQKENI. The germline V and J ends were trimmed by 3 bases and 5 bases, with 13 bases remaining between them. This CDR3 comprises 14 residues. The chain's CDR3 is CASSPWARGTEAFF. The CDR3 DNA follows: TGTGCCAGCTCACCCTGGGCAAGGGGAACTGAAGCTTTCTTT. The whole variable domain, filled in from reference TRBV18 and TRBJ1-1, reads NAGVMQNPRHLVRRRGQEARLRCSPMKGHSHVYWYRQLPEEGLKFMVYLQKENIIDESGMPKERFSAEFPKEGPSILRIQQVVRGDSAAYFCASSPWARGTEAFFGQGTRLTVV.